The source of this T cell receptor (beta chain) is a study of cytomegalovirus exposure and HLA in healthy donors. Note on this clone: What it binds is unknown.

Notes on the study in general: Most of the TCR beta V segments (in an earlier analysis) were productive either about 87% or about 30% of the time.

The CDR3 sequence is 15 residues long. Germline CDR1 reads SGHDT; CDR2 reads YYEEEE. V was clipped by 4 bases and J by 7 bases; unmatched bases: 8. With 60 Vbeta and 13 Jbeta primers, the PCR was carried out. The table came from immunoSEQ multiplex PCR; TCRdb's copy has only in-frame clones and leaves some out. The sample consists of approximately 190,000 clones, 81% of them appearing once. This receptor was identified in a woman younger than 35 in good health and CMV-seropositive. The chain joins TRBV5-6 to TRBJ2-1, with 10 nucleotides matching TRBD2. Input material: PBMCs. The CDR3 protein is CASSERGGSINEQFF. As DNA, the CDR3 is TGTGCCAGCAGCGAGCGGGGGGGGTCAATTAATGAGCAGTTCTTC.